One and the same sample provided the 7 T cell receptor beta chains below, sequenced in a study of cytomegalovirus exposure and HLA in healthy donors. This table comes from immunoSEQ multiplex PCR, and its TCRdb copy is limited to in-frame clones, with some not included. The sample lists under 150,000 clones, 70% to 90% occurring once. The sample taken for sequencing was PBMCs. The receptors were sampled from a man younger than 30 in good health and CMV-seropositive.

The V gene is TRBV27, the J gene TRBJ2-6; 9 bases agree with TRBD1. With 0 bases clipped from V and 2 bases from J, the junction kept 8 bases outside the gene matches. The CDR3 length is 19 residues. Germline loops: CDR1 MNHEY, CDR2 SMNVEV (reference sequence). CDR3 loop: CASSLSLGQGPTGANVLTF. The CDR3 DNA reads as TGTGCCAGCAGTTTATCGTTGGGACAGGGTCCGACTGGGGCCAACGTCCTGACTTTC. Full variable domain (missing parts from reference TRBV27 and TRBJ2-6): EAQVTQNPRYLITVTGKKLTVTCSQNMNHEYMSWYRQDPGLGLRQIYYSMNVEVTDKGDVPEGYKVSRKEKRNFPLILESPSPNQTSLYFCASSLSLGQGPTGANVLTFGAGSRLTVL.

The chain carries TRBV6-1 and TRBJ1-3, with TRBD1 matching 8 bases. The CDR3 covers 15 residues. With V trimmed by 0 bases and J by 2 bases, 0 bases remained unmatched. CDR1 MNHNS and CDR2 SASEGT come from the germline V gene. This CDR3 reads CASSEATGAGNTIYF. The CDR3 coding sequence is TGTGCCAGCAGTGAAGCGACAGGGGCTGGAAACACCATATATTTT.

The rearrangement joins TRBV28 to TRBJ2-1; 7 bases line up with TRBD1. V dropped 6 bases and J dropped 8; count of bases not matched to a gene: 7. The CDR3 runs 13 residues. Germline V lookup: CDR1 MDHEN, CDR2 SYDVKM. The CDR3, as DNA: TGTGCCAGCAGACCCCGACAGGGTGATGAGCAGTTCTTC. It is translated as CASRPRQGDEQFF.

The rearrangement joins TRBV11-2 to TRBJ2-7, with D unclear. Per germline, CDR1 SGHAT and CDR2 FQNNGV. The CDR3 covers 12 residues. The V end lost 1 base, the J end lost 5 bases, and 6 bases lay between the germline ends. As DNA, the CDR3 is TGTGCCAGCAGCTTAGGAGGCCACGAGCAGTACTTC. It encodes CASSLGGHEQYF.

The V call is TRBV11-2, the J call TRBJ2-1; no clear D gene. CDR3 length equals 11 residues. Germline V lookup: CDR1 SGHAT, CDR2 FQNNGV. The germline V and J ends were trimmed by 0 bases and 10 bases, with 4 bases remaining between them. CDR3 sequence reads: CASSLEREQFF. DNA of the CDR3: TGTGCCAGCAGCTTAGAGAGGGAGCAGTTCTTC.

V is TRBV21-1 and J is TRBJ2-4; the D call in the table, TRBD1, was not verified against the DNA. TRBV21-1 is a recognized pseudogene. The CDR3 loop spans 15 amino acids. This chain's CDR3 is CASSIAGPYKNIQYF. Here the CDR3 DNA reads TGTGCCAGCAGCATCGCAGGGCCGTATAAAAACATTCAGTACTTC.

This chain uses TRBV5-4 with TRBJ1-6; 9 nucleotides agree with TRBD1. V lost 4 bases and J lost 13; bases outside the gene matches: 12. Germline-derived CDR1 and CDR2 are SGHNT and YYREEE (reference sequence). The CDR3 sequence is 15 residues long. CDR3 coding DNA: TGTGCCAGCAGCCCGGCCACAGGGGGCGCGTACCCCCTCCACTTT. Translation gives CASSPATGGAYPLHF.